This passage covers 19 T cell receptor beta chains from one sample sequenced in a study of radiation and T cells in renal cell carcinoma. Clones were sequenced by immunoSEQ multiplex PCR, and TCRdb holds only the in-frame ones, with some missing. The repertoire holds 100,000 to 150,000 clones, roughly 80% seen once, with around 3% in the top ten. The time point: baseline pretreatment blood. Indicated treatment: 15 Gy SBRT to primary tumor, nephrectomy 4 weeks later. The starting material was blood, obtained from a patient whose treatment included radiotherapy and nephrectomy. The receptor set was obtained from a woman aged 60 to 75 with renal cell carcinoma.

The V and J genes are TRBV6-6 and TRBJ2-1; D unresolved. V was clipped by 4 bases and J by 3 bases, with 7 bases between them. The germline V gene has CDR1 MNHNY and CDR2 SVGAGI (reference sequence). The CDR3 length is 13 residues. The CDR3 DNA follows: TGTGCCAGCAGTTCGGGCAGCTACAATGAGCAGTTCTTC. Its protein is CASSSGSYNEQFF.

The genes are TRBV6-1 and TRBJ2-2; possible D gene TRBD1, 6 bases. The CDR3 extends over 15 amino acids. V dropped 6 bases and J dropped 2 bases, with 13 bases sitting between them. The germline V gene has CDR1 MNHNS and CDR2 SASEGT. CDR3 in amino acids: CASRPGHQNTGELFF. CDR3 DNA: TGTGCCAGCAGGCCGGGACACCAAAACACCGGGGAGCTGTTTTTT.

This chain joins TRBV4-1 and TRBJ2-6, with D possibly being TRBD1 (7 bases). The ends were cut back, 1 base at V and 5 bases at J, with 15 bases in the middle. The CDR3 runs 17 residues. Germline lookup yields CDR1 MGHRA and CDR2 YSYEKL. Here the CDR3 reads CASSQGTGGEWANVLTF. CDR3 DNA: TGCGCCAGCAGCCAAGGGACAGGAGGGGAGTGGGCCAACGTCCTGACTTTC.

The V gene is TRBV27, the J gene TRBJ2-7; 8 bases map to TRBD2. V dropped 11 bases and J dropped 5; count of bases not matched to a gene: 14. CDR1 and CDR2 (germline): MNHEY, SMNVEV (reference sequence). The CDR3 covers 14 residues. This CDR3 is CAAKLGGDADEQYF. For the CDR3, the DNA is TGTGCCGCCAAACTCGGGGGGGATGCCGACGAGCAGTACTTC.

The chain carries TRBV25-1 and TRBJ1-2; 9 bases agree with TRBD1. Germline V lookup: CDR1 MGHDK, CDR2 SYGVNS. The CDR3 spans 17 residues. J gave up 8 bases and V 5 bases, and 18 bases lay outside the gene matches. The CDR3 sequence: CASSISLTGGIEGGYTF. In DNA, the CDR3 is TGTGCCAGCAGTATATCCCTAACAGGGGGCATAGAGGGAGGCTACACCTTC.

V and J are TRBV27 and TRBJ2-1; TRBD2 matches 8 bases. The CDR3 has 16 amino acids. The germline V gene encodes CDR1 MNHEY and CDR2 SMNVEV (reference sequence). V shed 6 bases and J 9 bases; nucleotides not matched to a gene: 16. CDR3: CASSPSSGKARGEQFF. The CDR3 nucleotides read TGTGCCAGCAGCCCAAGTAGCGGGAAAGCTCGCGGTGAGCAGTTCTTC.

The V call is TRBV6-1, the J call TRBJ1-5; D uncertain. This CDR3 comprises 10 residues. Looked up from germline, CDR1 is MNHNS and CDR2 is SASEGT. V lost 3 bases and J lost 6, with 0 bases in between. The CDR3 reads CASSDQPQHF. CDR3 nucleotides: TGTGCCAGCAGTGATCAGCCCCAGCATTTT.

This clone occurred once. The chain has TRBV7-3 and TRBJ1-1, with D tentatively TRBD1 (5 bases). CDR1 is SGHTA, CDR2 FQGTGA, per germline. The length of the CDR3 is 13 residues. The V and J ends lost 3 bases and 1 base respectively, with 6 bases between them. The CDR3 coding sequence is TGTGCCAGCAGCTTTACAGGGAACACTGAAGCTTTCTTT. Translation: CASSFTGNTEAFF.

The chain recombines TRBV4-3 with TRBJ1-4, with D uncertain. This CDR3 region has 16 residues. V was shortened by 2 bases and J by 7 bases, with 17 bases between the two germline ends. Germline assignment: CDR1 LGHNA and CDR2 YSLEER. The CDR3 coding sequence is TGCGCCAGCAGCCAATCCCCTGCACGGTCAGGTGAAAAACTGTTTTTT. It specifies CASSQSPARSGEKLFF.

A single count supports this clone. V gene TRBV10-3 combines with J gene TRBJ2-7; D is undetermined. Germline V gene data show CDR1 as ENHRY and CDR2 as SYGVKD. The V end was cut by 2 bases, the J end by 2 bases, with 16 bases between. CDR3 size: 16 residues. The DNA of the CDR3 is TGTGCCATCAGTGAGGGGTTGGCTAGTTTGGCCTACGAGCAGTACTTC. As protein: CAISEGLASLAYEQYF.

The genes are TRBV6-1 and TRBJ2-5; 11 nucleotides match TRBD1. This CDR3 has 13 residues. CDR1 and CDR2 from the germline V gene are MNHNS and SASEGT. With V trimmed by 8 bases and J by 5 bases, 4 bases remained unmatched. Here the CDR3 DNA reads TGTGCCAGCCGGACAGGGGGCTTCGAGACCCAGTACTTC. Its translation: CASRTGGFETQYF.

This clone appeared once. This chain uses TRBV9 with TRBJ2-1; D uncertain. In germline, CDR1 is SGDLS, CDR2 YYNGEE. This CDR3 contains 14 residues. V was trimmed by 2 bases and J by 5 bases, leaving 11 bases between them. CDR3 nucleotides: TGTGCCAGCAGCGTGGAAAGAGCCAACAATGAGCAGTTCTTC. Translated, it gives CASSVERANNEQFF.

The V gene is TRBV5-1, the J gene TRBJ2-3; D remains ambiguous. CDR3 length equals 16 residues. Trimming took 0 bases from V and 0 from J, leaving 11 bases between them. Germline CDR1 SGHRS, CDR2 YFSETQ. The CDR3 nucleotides are TGCGCCAGCAGCTTGGGGCCTCACCCTAGCACAGATACGCAGTATTTT. It encodes CASSLGPHPSTDTQYF. The variable domain in full, completed from reference TRBV5-1 and TRBJ2-3, reads KAGVTQTPRYLIKTRGQQVTLSCSPISGHRSVSWYQQTPGQGLQFLFEYFSETQRNKGNFPGRFSGRQFSNSRSEMNVSTLELGDSALYLCASSLGPHPSTDTQYFGPGTRLTVL.

The rearrangement links TRBV6-6 to TRBJ1-1; no definite D call. Germline lookup yields CDR1 MNHNY and CDR2 SVGAGI (reference sequence). CDR3 size: 12 residues. V dropped 5 bases and J dropped 6 bases, with 10 bases sitting between them. The CDR3 protein is CASSRMEAEAFF. DNA of the CDR3: TGTGCCAGCAGTCGAATGGAGGCTGAAGCTTTCTTT.

This chain uses TRBV6-6 with TRBJ2-7, with D perhaps given as TRBD1 or TRBD2 (5 bases each). The CDR3 runs 13 residues. V gave up 0 bases and J gave up 6 bases, with 9 bases separating them. Looked up from germline, CDR1 is MNHNY and CDR2 is SVGAGI (reference sequence). The CDR3 here is CASSYSGVGEQYF. In DNA form, the CDR3 reads TGTGCCAGCAGTTACTCGGGGGTTGGCGAGCAGTACTTC.

The chain links TRBV29-1 to TRBJ2-1, with D possibly TRBD2 on 6 matching bases. V lost 4 bases and J lost 4, with 8 bases in between. The CDR3 spans 12 residues. The germline V gene encodes CDR1 SQVTM and CDR2 ANQGSEA. The CDR3 sequence is CSVAGVYNEQFF. Written as DNA, the CDR3 is TGCAGCGTTGCGGGGGTGTACAATGAGCAGTTCTTC.

The chain uses TRBV12-1 and TRBJ2-1; no DNA check was done on the table's D call, TRBD2. TRBV12-1 is listed as a pseudogene. This CDR3 region has 18 residues. The CDR3 spells CASSFRGSAGGPPDEQFF. The CDR3, as DNA: TGTGCCAGCAGCTTTCGGGGATCGGCGGGAGGGCCCCCCGATGAGCAGTTCTTC.

The chain joins TRBV7-9 to TRBJ1-2; no reliable D call. The germline CDR1 and CDR2 sequences are SEHNR and FQNEAQ (reference sequence). The CDR3 spans 16 residues. Trimming took 5 bases from V and 2 from J, leaving 18 bases between them. DNA of the CDR3: TGTGCCAGCAGCCGCCCAGGCGGGGAGGCGAACTATGGCTACACCTTC. It encodes CASSRPGGEANYGYTF. Variable domain in full (rest from reference TRBV7-9 and TRBJ1-2): DTGVSQNPRHKITKRGQNVTFRCDPISEHNRLYWYRQTLGQGPEFLTYFQNEAQLEKSRLLSDRFSAERPKGSFSTLEIQRTEQGDSAMYLCASSRPGGEANYGYTFGSGTRLTVV.

The chain joins TRBV27 to TRBJ1-1; 9 nucleotides agree with TRBD1. Trimming at V came to 5 bases and at J to 4 bases, leaving 5 bases not matched to a gene. In germline, CDR1 is MNHEY, CDR2 SMNVEV (reference sequence). CDR3 size: 14 residues. The CDR3 loop is CASSLRDRATEAFF. CDR3 in DNA: TGTGCCAGCAGTCTCCGGGACAGGGCCACTGAAGCTTTCTTT.